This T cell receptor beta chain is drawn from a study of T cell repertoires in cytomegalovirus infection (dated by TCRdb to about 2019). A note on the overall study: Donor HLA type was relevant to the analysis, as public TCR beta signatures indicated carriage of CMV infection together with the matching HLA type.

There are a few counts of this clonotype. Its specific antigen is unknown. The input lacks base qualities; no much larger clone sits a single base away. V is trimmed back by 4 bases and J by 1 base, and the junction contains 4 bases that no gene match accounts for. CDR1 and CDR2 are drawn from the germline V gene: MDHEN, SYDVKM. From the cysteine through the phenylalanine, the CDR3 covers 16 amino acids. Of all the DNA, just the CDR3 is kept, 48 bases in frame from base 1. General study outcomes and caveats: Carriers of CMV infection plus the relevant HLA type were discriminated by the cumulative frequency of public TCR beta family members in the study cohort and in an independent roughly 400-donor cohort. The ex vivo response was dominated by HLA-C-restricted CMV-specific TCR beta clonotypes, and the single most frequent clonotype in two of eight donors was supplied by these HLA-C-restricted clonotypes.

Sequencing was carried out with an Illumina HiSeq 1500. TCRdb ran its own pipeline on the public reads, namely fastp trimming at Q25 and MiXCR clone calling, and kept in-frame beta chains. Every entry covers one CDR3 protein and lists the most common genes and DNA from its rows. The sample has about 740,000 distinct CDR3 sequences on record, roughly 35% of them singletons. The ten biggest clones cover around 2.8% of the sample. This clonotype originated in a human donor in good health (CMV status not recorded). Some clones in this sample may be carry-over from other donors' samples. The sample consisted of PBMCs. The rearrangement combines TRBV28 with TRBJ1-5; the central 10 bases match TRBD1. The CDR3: CASSSGQGLSNQPQHF. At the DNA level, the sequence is TGTGCCAGCAGTTCGGGACAGGGGTTAAGCAATCAGCCCCAGCATTTT.